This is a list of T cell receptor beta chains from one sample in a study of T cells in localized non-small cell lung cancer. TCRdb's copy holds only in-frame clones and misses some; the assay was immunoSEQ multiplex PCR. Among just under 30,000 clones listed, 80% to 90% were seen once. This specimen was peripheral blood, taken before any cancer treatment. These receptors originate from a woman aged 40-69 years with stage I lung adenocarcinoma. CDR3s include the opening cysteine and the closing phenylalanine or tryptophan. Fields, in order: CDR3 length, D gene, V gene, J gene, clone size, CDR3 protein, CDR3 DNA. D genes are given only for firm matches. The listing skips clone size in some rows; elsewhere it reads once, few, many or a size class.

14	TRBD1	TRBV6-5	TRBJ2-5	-	CASRVQGAGETQYF	TGTGCCAGCAGGGTACAGGGGGCAGGCGAGACCCAGTACTTC
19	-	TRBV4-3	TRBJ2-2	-	CASSQVWGAPLGDTGELFF	TGCGCCAGCAGCCAAGTTTGGGGGGCGCCGTTAGGGGACACCGGGGAGCTGTTTTTT
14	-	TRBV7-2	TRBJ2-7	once	CASSLDRTIYEQYF	TGTGCCAGCAGCTTAGACCGGACTATCTACGAGCAGTACTTC
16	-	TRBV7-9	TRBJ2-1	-	CASSLGLGLGYNEQFF	TGTGCCAGCAGCTTAGGATTGGGTTTGGGATACAATGAGCAGTTCTTC
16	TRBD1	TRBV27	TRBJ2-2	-	CASSLMDRPNTGELFF	TGTGCCAGCAGTTTAATGGACAGGCCCAACACCGGGGAGCTGTTTTTT
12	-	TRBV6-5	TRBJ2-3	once	CASRSSGDTQYF	TGTGCCAGCAGGTCCTCGGGAGATACGCAGTATTTT
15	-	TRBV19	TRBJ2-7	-	CASSTQQDNSYEQYF	TGTGCCAGTAGTACCCAGCAGGATAACTCCTACGAGCAGTACTTC
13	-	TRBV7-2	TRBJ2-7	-	CASSVTSSYEQYF	TGTGCCAGCAGCGTTACTAGCTCCTACGAGCAGTACTTC
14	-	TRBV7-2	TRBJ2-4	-	CASSPSTRENIQYF	TGTGCCAGCAGCCCCTCCACGCGGGAAAACATTCAGTACTTC
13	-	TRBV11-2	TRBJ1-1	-	CASSLDRSAEAFF	TGTGCCAGCAGCTTAGATCGTTCGGCCGAAGCTTTCTTT
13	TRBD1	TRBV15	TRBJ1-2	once	CATSSGTGYGYTF	TGTGCCACCAGCAGCGGGACAGGGTATGGCTACACCTTC
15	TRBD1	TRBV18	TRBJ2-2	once	CASSRDRADTGELFF	TGTGCCAGCTCACGGGACAGGGCGGACACCGGGGAGCTGTTTTTT
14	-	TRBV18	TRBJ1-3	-	CASSPPTGFIPIYF	TGTGCCAGCTCACCACCGACAGGTTTTATCCCCATATATTTT
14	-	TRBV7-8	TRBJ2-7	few	CASSSSTGTDEQYF	TGTGCCAGCAGCTCCTCAACCGGGACCGACGAGCAGTACTTC
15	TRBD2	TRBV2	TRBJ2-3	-	CASSEASGTIDTQYF	TGTGCCAGCAGTGAAGCTAGCGGGACGATAGATACGCAGTATTTT
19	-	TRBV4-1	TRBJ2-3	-	CASSQDPKRGGRGGDTQYF	TGCGCCAGCAGCCAAGATCCGAAAAGGGGAGGACGGGGAGGCGATACGCAGTATTTT
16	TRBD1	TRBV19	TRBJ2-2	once	CASSGGQGANTGELFF	TGTGCCAGTAGTGGGGGACAGGGGGCGAACACCGGGGAGCTGTTTTTT
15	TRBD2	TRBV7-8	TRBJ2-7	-	CASSLGTSGSAEQYF	TGTGCCAGCAGCTTAGGGACTAGCGGGAGCGCAGAGCAGTACTTC
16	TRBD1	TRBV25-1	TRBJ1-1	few	CASSEDGTGPNTEAFF	TGTGCCAGCAGTGAAGACGGGACAGGGCCTAACACTGAAGCTTTCTTT
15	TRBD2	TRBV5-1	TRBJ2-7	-	CASSPGVAGSYEQYF	TGCGCCAGCAGCCCCGGGGTAGCGGGCTCCTACGAGCAGTACTTC
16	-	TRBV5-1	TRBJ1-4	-	CASSLSGRPTNEKLFF	TGCGCCAGCAGCCTATCAGGACGACCAACTAATGAAAAACTGTTTTTT
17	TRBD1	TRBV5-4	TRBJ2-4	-	CASSLGGTGGTKNIQYF	TGTGCCAGCAGCTTGGGGGGGACAGGGGGCACAAAAAACATTCAGTACTTC
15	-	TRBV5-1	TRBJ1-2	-	CASSARGDGNYGYTF	TGCGCCAGCAGCGCCAGGGGCGATGGCAACTATGGCTACACCTTC
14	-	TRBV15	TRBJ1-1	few	CATSRDPMNTEAFF	TGTGCCACCAGCAGAGATCCAATGAACACTGAAGCTTTCTTT
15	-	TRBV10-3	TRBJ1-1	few	CAISGLPGGDTEAFF	TGTGCCATCAGTGGCCTACCGGGCGGTGACACTGAAGCTTTCTTT
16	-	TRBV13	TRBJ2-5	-	CASSLQGQSLQETQYF	TGTGCCAGCAGCTTACAGGGTCAAAGCCTCCAAGAGACCCAGTACTTC
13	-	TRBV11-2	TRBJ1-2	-	CASSAITNYGYTF	TGTGCCAGCAGCGCAATTACTAACTATGGCTACACCTTC
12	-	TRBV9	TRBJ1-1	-	CASSGDNTEAFF	TGTGCCAGTTCAGGGGATAACACTGAAGCTTTCTTT
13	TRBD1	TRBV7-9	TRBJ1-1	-	CASGGQLNTEAFF	TGTGCCAGCGGGGGACAGCTGAACACTGAAGCTTTCTTT
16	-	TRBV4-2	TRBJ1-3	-	CASSQAIDASGNTIYF	TGTGCCAGCAGCCAAGCTATTGATGCATCTGGAAACACCATATATTTT
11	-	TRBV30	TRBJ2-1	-	CAWTLAAEQFF	TGTGCCTGGACACTAGCCGCTGAGCAGTTCTTC
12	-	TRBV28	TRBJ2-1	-	CASSFSQAGQFF	TGTGCCAGCAGTTTTTCCCAAGCGGGGCAGTTCTTC
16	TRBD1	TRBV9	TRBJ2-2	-	CASSDPGQGDTGELFF	TGTGCCAGCAGCGACCCGGGACAGGGGGACACCGGGGAGCTGTTTTTT
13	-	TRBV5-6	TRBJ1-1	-	CASSLADTTEAFF	TGTGCCAGCAGCTTGGCCGATACCACTGAAGCTTTCTTT
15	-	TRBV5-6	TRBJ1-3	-	CASSLLGGAGNTIYF	TGTGCCAGCAGCTTGTTGGGAGGAGCTGGAAACACCATATATTTT
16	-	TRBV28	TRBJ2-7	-	CASSLQPGTHSYEQYF	TGTGCCAGCAGTTTACAGCCCGGGACACATTCCTACGAGCAGTACTTC
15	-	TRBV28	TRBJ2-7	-	CASSFPPGVLQEQYF	TGTGCCAGCAGTTTCCCGCCTGGGGTTCTACAGGAGCAGTACTTC
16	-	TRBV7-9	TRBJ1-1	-	CASSPRGVGGLLQAFF	TGTGCCAGCAGCCCAAGGGGGGTGGGAGGCCTATTACAAGCTTTCTTT
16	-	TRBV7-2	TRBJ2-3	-	CASSLVGRTSTDTQYF	TGTGCCAGCAGCTTAGTAGGCAGGACTAGCACAGATACGCAGTATTTT
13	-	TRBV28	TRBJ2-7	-	CASKTPGGYEQYF	TGTGCCAGCAAAACCCCAGGGGGGTACGAGCAGTACTTC